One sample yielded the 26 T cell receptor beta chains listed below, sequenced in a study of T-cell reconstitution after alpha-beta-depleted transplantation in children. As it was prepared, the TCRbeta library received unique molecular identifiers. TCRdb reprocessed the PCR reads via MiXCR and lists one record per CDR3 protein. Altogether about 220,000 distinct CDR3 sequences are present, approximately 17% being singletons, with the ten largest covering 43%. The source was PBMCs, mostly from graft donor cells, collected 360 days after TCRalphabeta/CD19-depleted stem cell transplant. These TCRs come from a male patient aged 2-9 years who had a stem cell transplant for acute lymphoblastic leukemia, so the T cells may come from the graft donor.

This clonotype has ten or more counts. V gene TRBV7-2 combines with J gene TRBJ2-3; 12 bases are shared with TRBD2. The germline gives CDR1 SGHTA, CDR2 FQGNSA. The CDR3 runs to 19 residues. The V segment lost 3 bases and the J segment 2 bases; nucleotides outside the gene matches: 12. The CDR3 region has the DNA TGTGCCAGCAGCTTTGGGTACCGGACTAGCGGGGACCCCACAGATACGCAGTATTTT. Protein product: CASSFGYRTSGDPTDTQYF. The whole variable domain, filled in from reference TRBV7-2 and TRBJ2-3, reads GAGVSQSPSNKVTEKGKDVELRCDPISGHTALYWYRQSLGQGLEFLIYFQGNSAPDKSGLPSDRFSAERTGGSVSTLTIQRTQQEDSAVYLCASSFGYRTSGDPTDTQYFGPGTRLTVL.

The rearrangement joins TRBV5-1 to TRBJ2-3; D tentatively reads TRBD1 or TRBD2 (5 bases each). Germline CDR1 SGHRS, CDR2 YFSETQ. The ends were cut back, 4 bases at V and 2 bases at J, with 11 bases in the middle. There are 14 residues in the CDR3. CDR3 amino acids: CASSGRGDTDTQYF. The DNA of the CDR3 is TGCGCCAGCAGCGGTAGAGGGGACACAGATACGCAGTATTTT.

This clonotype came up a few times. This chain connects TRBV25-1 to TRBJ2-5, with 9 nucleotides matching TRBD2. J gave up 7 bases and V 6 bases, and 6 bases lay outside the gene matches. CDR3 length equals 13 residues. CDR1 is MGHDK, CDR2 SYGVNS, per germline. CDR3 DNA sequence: TGTGCCAGCAGCCATAGCGGGAGAGGGACCCAGTACTTC. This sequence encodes CASSHSGRGTQYF.

CDR3 loop: CASSLVGQGPLTYEQYF. CDR3 sequence (DNA): TGTGCCAGCAGCTTAGTGGGACAGGGACCTCTTACCTACGAGCAGTACTTC. J is TRBJ2-7 and V is TRBV7-2; 9 bases are a match to TRBD1. V was pared by 1 base and J by 2 bases, with 9 bases of the junction left unmatched. The CDR3 sequence is 17 residues long. CDR1 is SGHTA and CDR2 is FQGNSA in the germline V gene.

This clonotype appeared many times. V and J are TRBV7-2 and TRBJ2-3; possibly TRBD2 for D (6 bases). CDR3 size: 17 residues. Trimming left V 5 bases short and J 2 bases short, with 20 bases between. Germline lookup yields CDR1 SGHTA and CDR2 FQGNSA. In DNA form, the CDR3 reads TGTGCCAGCAGCCTAGAGCCCGCTAGCGCACTCACAGATACGCAGTATTTT. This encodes CASSLEPASALTDTQYF. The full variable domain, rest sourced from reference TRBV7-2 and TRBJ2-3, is GAGVSQSPSNKVTEKGKDVELRCDPISGHTALYWYRQSLGQGLEFLIYFQGNSAPDKSGLPSDRFSAERTGGSVSTLTIQRTQQEDSAVYLCASSLEPASALTDTQYFGPGTRLTVL.

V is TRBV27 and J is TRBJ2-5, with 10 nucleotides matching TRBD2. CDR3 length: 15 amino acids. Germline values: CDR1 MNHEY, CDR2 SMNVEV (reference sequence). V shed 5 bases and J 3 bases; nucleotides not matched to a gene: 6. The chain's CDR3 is CASSDSSGGKETQYF. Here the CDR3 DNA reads TGTGCCAGCAGTGATTCTAGCGGGGGTAAAGAGACCCAGTACTTC.

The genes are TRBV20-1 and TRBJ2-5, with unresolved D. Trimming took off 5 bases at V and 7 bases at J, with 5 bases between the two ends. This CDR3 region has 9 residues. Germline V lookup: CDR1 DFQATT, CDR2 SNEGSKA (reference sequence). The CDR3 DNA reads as TGCAGTGCTGGGCGGACCCAGTACTTC. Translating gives CSAGRTQYF.

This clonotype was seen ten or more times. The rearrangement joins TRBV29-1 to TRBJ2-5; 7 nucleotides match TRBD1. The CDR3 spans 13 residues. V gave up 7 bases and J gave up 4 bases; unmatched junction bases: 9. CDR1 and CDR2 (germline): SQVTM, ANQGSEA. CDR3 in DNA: TGCAGCGCTGGACAGGATTTCGGAGAGACCCAGTACTTC. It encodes CSAGQDFGETQYF.

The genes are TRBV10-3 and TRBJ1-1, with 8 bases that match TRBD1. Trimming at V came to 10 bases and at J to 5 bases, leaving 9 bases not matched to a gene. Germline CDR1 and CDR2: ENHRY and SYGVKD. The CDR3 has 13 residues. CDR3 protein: CATGATGGTEAFF. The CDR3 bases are TGTGCCACCGGGGCAACAGGGGGTACTGAAGCTTTCTTT.

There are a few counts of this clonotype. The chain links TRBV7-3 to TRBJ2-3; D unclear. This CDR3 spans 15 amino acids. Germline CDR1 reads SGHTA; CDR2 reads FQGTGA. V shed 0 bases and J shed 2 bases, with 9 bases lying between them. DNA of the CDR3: TGTGCCAGCAGCTTAACGGCGAGACCCACAGATACGCAGTATTTT. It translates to CASSLTARPTDTQYF.

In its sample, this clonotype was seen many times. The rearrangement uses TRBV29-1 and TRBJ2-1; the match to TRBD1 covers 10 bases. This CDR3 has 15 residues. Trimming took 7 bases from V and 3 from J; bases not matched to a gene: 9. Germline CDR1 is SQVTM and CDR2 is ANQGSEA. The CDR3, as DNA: TGCAGCGCCGGGACAGGGGATCCCCACTACAATGAGCAGTTCTTC. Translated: CSAGTGDPHYNEQFF.

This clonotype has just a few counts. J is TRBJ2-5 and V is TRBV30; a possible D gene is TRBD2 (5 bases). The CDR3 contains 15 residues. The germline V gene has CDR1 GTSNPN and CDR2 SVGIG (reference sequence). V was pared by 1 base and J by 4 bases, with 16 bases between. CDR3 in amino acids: CAWSALGRGRETQYF. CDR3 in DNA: TGTGCCTGGAGTGCCCTGGGGAGAGGAAGAGAGACCCAGTACTTC.

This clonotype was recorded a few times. Written as DNA, the CDR3 is TGCGCCAGTACGGGGGACAGGATCCTTGGGCGAAGTGGCTACACCTTC. This codes for CASTGDRILGRSGYTF. V and J are TRBV10-2 and TRBJ1-2; 8 bases agree with TRBD1. The germline V gene has CDR1 WSHSY and CDR2 SAAADI. CDR3 length: 16 residues. J was trimmed by 7 bases and V by 9 bases; bases with no gene match: 19.

CDR3: CASSRTENGDTGELFF. In DNA, the CDR3 is TGCGCCAGCAGCCGGACGGAGAATGGGGACACCGGGGAGCTGTTTTTT. The chain has TRBV5-1 and TRBJ2-2; D gene unclear. Germline CDR1 SGHRS, CDR2 YFSETQ. The V gene lost 4 bases and the J gene lost 3 bases, with 16 bases spanning the gap. This CDR3 contains 16 residues.

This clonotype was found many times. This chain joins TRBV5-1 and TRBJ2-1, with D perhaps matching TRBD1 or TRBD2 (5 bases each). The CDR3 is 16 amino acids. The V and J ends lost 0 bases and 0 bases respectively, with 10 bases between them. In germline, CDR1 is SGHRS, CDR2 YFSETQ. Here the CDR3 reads CASSLGDHSSYNEQFF. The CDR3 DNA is TGCGCCAGCAGCTTGGGGGACCATAGCTCCTACAATGAGCAGTTCTTC.

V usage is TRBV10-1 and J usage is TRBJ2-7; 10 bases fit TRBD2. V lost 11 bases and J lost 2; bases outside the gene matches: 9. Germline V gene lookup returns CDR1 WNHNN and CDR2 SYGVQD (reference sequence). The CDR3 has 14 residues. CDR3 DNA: TGCGCCGCCAGGACTAGCGGCCAAACCTACGAGCAGTACTTC. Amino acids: CAARTSGQTYEQYF.

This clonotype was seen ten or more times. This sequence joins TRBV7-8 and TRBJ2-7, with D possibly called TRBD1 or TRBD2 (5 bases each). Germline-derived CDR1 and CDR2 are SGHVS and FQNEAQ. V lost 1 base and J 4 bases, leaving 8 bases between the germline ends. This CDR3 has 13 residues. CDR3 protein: CASSLVGGYEQYF. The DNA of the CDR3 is TGTGCCAGCAGCTTAGTTGGGGGTTACGAGCAGTACTTC. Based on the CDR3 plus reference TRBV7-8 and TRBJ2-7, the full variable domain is GAGVSQSPRYKVAKRGQDVALRCDPISGHVSLFWYQQALGQGPEFLTYFQNEAQLDKSGLPSDRFFAERPEGSVSTLKIQRTQQEDSAVYLCASSLVGGYEQYFGPGTRLTVT.

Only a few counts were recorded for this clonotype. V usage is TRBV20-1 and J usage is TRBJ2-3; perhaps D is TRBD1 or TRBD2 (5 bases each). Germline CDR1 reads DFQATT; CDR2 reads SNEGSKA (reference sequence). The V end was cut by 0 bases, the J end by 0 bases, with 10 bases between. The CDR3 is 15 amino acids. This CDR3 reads CSARDQRGSTDTQYF. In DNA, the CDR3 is TGCAGTGCTAGAGATCAGAGGGGAAGCACAGATACGCAGTATTTT.

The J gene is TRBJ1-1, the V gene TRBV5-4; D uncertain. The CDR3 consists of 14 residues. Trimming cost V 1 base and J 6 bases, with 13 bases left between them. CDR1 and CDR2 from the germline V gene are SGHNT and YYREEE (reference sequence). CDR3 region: CASSLSGDRAEAFF. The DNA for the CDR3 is TGTGCCAGCAGCTTGAGTGGGGATCGAGCTGAAGCTTTCTTT. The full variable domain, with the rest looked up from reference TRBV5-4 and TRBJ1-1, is ETGVTQSPTHLIKTRGQQVTLRCSSQSGHNTVSWYQQALGQGPQFIFQYYREEENGRGNFPPRFSGLQFPNYSSELNVNALELDDSALYLCASSLSGDRAEAFFGQGTRLTVV.

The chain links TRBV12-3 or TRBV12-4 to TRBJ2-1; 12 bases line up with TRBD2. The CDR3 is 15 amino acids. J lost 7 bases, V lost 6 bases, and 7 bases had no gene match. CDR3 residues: CASRSSGGALNEQFF. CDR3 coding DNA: TGTGCCAGCAGGTCTAGCGGGGGGGCCTTAAATGAGCAGTTCTTC.

DNA for the CDR3: TGCAGTGCTAGAGCCCCTCAAGCGAACACTGAAGCTTTCTTT. Translating gives CSARAPQANTEAFF. This rearrangement joins TRBV20-1 to TRBJ1-1, with D unclear. CDR1 and CDR2 from the germline V gene are DFQATT and SNEGSKA (reference sequence). CDR3 length: 14 residues. V lost 1 base and J lost 1, with 10 bases in between.

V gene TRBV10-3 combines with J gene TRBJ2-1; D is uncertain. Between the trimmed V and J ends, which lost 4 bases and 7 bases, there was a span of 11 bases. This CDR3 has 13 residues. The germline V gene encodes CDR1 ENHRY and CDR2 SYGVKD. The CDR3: CAISGPSRNEQFF. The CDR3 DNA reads TGTGCCATCAGTGGCCCTTCCAGGAATGAGCAGTTCTTC.

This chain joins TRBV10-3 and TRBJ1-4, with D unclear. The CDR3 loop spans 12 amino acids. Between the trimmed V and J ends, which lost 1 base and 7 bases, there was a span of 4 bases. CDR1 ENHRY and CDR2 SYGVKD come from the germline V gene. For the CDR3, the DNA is TGTGCCATCAGTGAGTGGGGTGAAAAACTGTTTTTT. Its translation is CAISEWGEKLFF.

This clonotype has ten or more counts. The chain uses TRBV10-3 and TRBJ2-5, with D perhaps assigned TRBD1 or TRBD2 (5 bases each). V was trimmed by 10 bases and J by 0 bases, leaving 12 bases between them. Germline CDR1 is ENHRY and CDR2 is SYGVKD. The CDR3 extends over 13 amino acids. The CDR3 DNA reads TGTGCCACACAAGGGACGGACCAAGAGACCCAGTACTTC. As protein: CATQGTDQETQYF.

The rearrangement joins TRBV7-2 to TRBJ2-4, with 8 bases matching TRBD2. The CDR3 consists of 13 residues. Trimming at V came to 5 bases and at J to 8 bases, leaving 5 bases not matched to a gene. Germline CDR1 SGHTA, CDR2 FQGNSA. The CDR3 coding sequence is TGTGCCAGCAGCGAGACTAGCGTTCACATTCAGTACTTC. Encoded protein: CASSETSVHIQYF.

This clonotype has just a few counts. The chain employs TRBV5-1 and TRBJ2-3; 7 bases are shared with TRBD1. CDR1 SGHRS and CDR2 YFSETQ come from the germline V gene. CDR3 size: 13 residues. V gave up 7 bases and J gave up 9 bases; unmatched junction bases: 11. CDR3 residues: CASGIRDSETQYF. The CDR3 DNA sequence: TGCGCCAGCGGGATCCGGGACAGTGAGACGCAGTATTTT.